The rows below give T cell receptor beta chains drawn from one sample of a study of cytomegalovirus exposure and HLA in healthy donors. Profiling relied on immunoSEQ multiplex PCR, and the TCRdb table lists in-frame clones only, not all of them. This table has roughly 190,000 clones, around 84% appearing once. The specimen was PBMCs. These receptor sequences come from a woman under 30 in good health and CMV-seronegative. Each CDR3 is given with its conserved first and last residue. Fields, in order: clone size, D gene, V gene, J gene, CDR3 protein, CDR3 DNA. The D gene is left open where the match is weak. The size of a clone is reported for some rows only, either as once, few or many, or as a class for expanded clones.

.	TRBD1	TRBV6-5	TRBJ1-2	CASSRQGPLGGYTF	TGTGCCAGCAGTAGACAGGGTCCCTTGGGTGGCTACACCTTC
.	.	TRBV11-2	TRBJ1-2	CASSLDRGDDGYTF	TGTGCCAGCAGCTTAGACAGGGGAGATGACGGCTACACCTTC
.	.	TRBV27	TRBJ2-1	CASSLHHEQFF	TGTGCCAGCAGTTTACATCATGAGCAGTTCTTC
once	.	TRBV6-1	TRBJ1-5	CASSDPVQPQHF	TGTGCCAGCAGTGATCCGGTCCAGCCCCAGCATTTT
.	TRBD1	TRBV6-5	TRBJ2-1	CASSYGDRGYNEQFF	TGTGCCAGCAGTTACGGGGACAGGGGTTACAATGAGCAGTTCTTC
.	TRBD1	TRBV6-6	TRBJ2-3	CASSYSRSQGADTQYF	TGTGCCAGCAGTTACTCCAGGTCACAGGGGGCAGATACGCAGTATTTT
.	TRBD2	TRBV11-2	TRBJ2-3	CASSYDSGRGADTQYF	TGTGCCAGCAGCTACGATAGCGGGAGGGGGGCAGATACGCAGTATTTT
.	.	TRBV7-2	TRBJ1-2	CASSYPDLEDYGYTF	TGTGCCAGCAGTTACCCGGACCTGGAGGACTATGGCTACACCTTC
few	TRBD1	TRBV27	TRBJ2-3	CASRTWDRGLGRTDTQYF	TGTGCCAGCAGGACCTGGGACAGGGGATTGGGTCGGACAGATACGCAGTATTTT
.	TRBD1	TRBV11-3	TRBJ2-4	CASSSSTGQGAWGIQYF	TGTGCCAGCAGCTCCTCTACGGGACAGGGGGCTTGGGGCATTCAGTACTTC
.	TRBD2	TRBV4-3	TRBJ2-4	CASSQGEGGKNIQYF	TGCGCCAGCAGCCAAGGGGAGGGAGGCAAAAACATTCAGTACTTC
.	.	TRBV29-1	TRBJ2-3	CSVEDSERNTDTQYF	TGCAGCGTTGAAGACAGCGAGCGAAACACAGATACGCAGTATTTT
.	.	TRBV29-1	TRBJ2-3	CSVAPIDTQYF	TGCAGCGTTGCCCCTATTGATACGCAGTATTTT
few	.	TRBV4-1	TRBJ2-6	CASSQDIAGYPGANVLTF	TGCGCCAGCAGCCAAGATATCGCAGGGTATCCTGGGGCCAACGTCCTGACTTTC
.	TRBD2	TRBV4-2	TRBJ2-1	CASSPEGTSGRNEQFF	TGTGCCAGCAGCCCCGAGGGGACTAGCGGGAGGAATGAGCAGTTCTTC
.	.	TRBV5-1	TRBJ1-2	CASSLAQGSYGYTF	TGCGCCAGCAGCTTGGCGCAGGGATCCTATGGCTACACCTTC
.	.	TRBV11-3	TRBJ2-7	CASSLRGYEQYF	TGTGCCAGCAGCTTAAGGGGCTACGAGCAGTACTTC
.	TRBD1	TRBV28	TRBJ2-7	CASRRDRYEQYF	TGTGCCAGCAGACGGGACAGATACGAGCAGTACTTC